These T cell receptor beta chains were read from a single sample in a study of metastatic and nonmetastatic thyroid tumors. TCRdb reassembled clones from the PCR reads with MiXCR. Among about 13,000 clones listed, 23% were seen once. The sequencing sample was made of adjacent normal tissue. The receptor set was obtained from a female donor with papillary thyroid cancer or a benign thyroid nodule (not recorded which). Some clones in this sample may be carry-over from other donors' samples. Each CDR3 is given with its conserved first and last residue. Each record gives: D gene, CDR3 length, clone size, J gene, V gene, CDR3 protein, CDR3 DNA. The D gene is left open where the match is weak. Size tells how often a clone was seen (once, few, many) or the class of an expanded clone, and some rows leave it out.

D gene: NA; CDR3 length: 15; clone size: many; J gene: TRBJ2-1; V gene: TRBV5-4; CDR3 protein: CASSFGTHGNNEQFF; CDR3 DNA: TGTGCCAGCAGCTTCGGGACACATGGGAACAATGAGCAGTTCTTC
D gene: NA; CDR3 length: 14; clone size: many; J gene: TRBJ2-6; V gene: TRBV5-6; CDR3 protein: CASSNTRGANVLTF; CDR3 DNA: TGTGCCAGCAGCAATACCAGGGGGGCCAACGTCCTGACTTTC
D gene: TRBD2; CDR3 length: 19; clone size: NA; J gene: TRBJ2-7; V gene: TRBV2; CDR3 protein: CASSVPTSGHLSFFYEQYF; CDR3 DNA: TGTGCCAGCAGTGTCCCGACTAGCGGCCACTTGTCCTTTTTCTACGAGCAGTACTTC
D gene: TRBD1; CDR3 length: 14; clone size: NA; J gene: TRBJ1-1; V gene: TRBV12-3/TRBV12-4; CDR3 protein: CASSLRTGNTEAFF; CDR3 DNA: TGTGCCAGCAGCCTAAGGACAGGGAACACTGAAGCTTTCTTT
D gene: NA; CDR3 length: 14; clone size: many; J gene: TRBJ1-5; V gene: TRBV5-5; CDR3 protein: CASSSTGMDQPQHF; CDR3 DNA: TGTGCCAGCAGCTCCACAGGGATGGATCAGCCCCAGCATTTT
D gene: NA; CDR3 length: 13; clone size: medium-sized; J gene: TRBJ2-1; V gene: TRBV5-1; CDR3 protein: CASSLETQNVQFF; CDR3 DNA: TGCGCCAGCAGCTTGGAGACCCAAAATGTGCAGTTCTTC
D gene: NA; CDR3 length: 13; clone size: medium-sized; J gene: TRBJ1-6; V gene: TRBV10-1; CDR3 protein: CASSEWGGSPLHF; CDR3 DNA: TGCGCCAGCAGTGAGTGGGGTGGCTCACCCCTCCACTTT
D gene: NA; CDR3 length: 13; clone size: NA; J gene: TRBJ1-2; V gene: TRBV9; CDR3 protein: CASSVDGTYGYTF; CDR3 DNA: TGTGCCAGCAGCGTAGATGGTACCTATGGCTACACCTTC
D gene: NA; CDR3 length: 13; clone size: NA; J gene: TRBJ2-7; V gene: TRBV20-1; CDR3 protein: CSAALGAYYEQYF; CDR3 DNA: TGCAGTGCCGCCCTGGGGGCCTACTACGAGCAGTACTTC
D gene: NA; CDR3 length: 14; clone size: many; J gene: TRBJ2-5; V gene: TRBV5-1; CDR3 protein: CASSRRRGGETQYF; CDR3 DNA: TGCGCCAGCAGCCGCCGGAGGGGGGGGGAGACCCAGTACTTC
D gene: NA; CDR3 length: 15; clone size: NA; J gene: TRBJ1-1; V gene: TRBV7-9; CDR3 protein: CASSLLSGANTEAFF; CDR3 DNA: TGTGCCAGCAGCTTACTTTCGGGGGCGAACACTGAAGCTTTCTTT
D gene: NA; CDR3 length: 14; clone size: NA; J gene: TRBJ1-2; V gene: TRBV18; CDR3 protein: CVSSRGPSNYGYTF; CDR3 DNA: TGTGTCAGCTCACGTGGACCTAGTAACTATGGCTACACCTTC
D gene: NA; CDR3 length: 12; clone size: medium-sized; J gene: TRBJ1-2; V gene: TRBV30; CDR3 protein: CASPGWDYGYTF; CDR3 DNA: TGTGCCTCCCCCGGGTGGGACTATGGCTACACCTTC
D gene: TRBD1; CDR3 length: 19; clone size: NA; J gene: TRBJ1-1; V gene: TRBV5-1; CDR3 protein: CASSLYGVNRGRLDTEAFF; CDR3 DNA: TGCGCCAGCAGCTTGTATGGGGTAAACAGGGGGCGTCTGGACACTGAAGCTTTCTTT
D gene: NA; CDR3 length: 14; clone size: few; J gene: TRBJ2-1; V gene: TRBV27; CDR3 protein: CASSSGSSVNEQFF; CDR3 DNA: TGTGCCAGCAGTTCCGGATCCTCAGTCAATGAGCAGTTCTTC
D gene: TRBD1; CDR3 length: 12; clone size: NA; J gene: TRBJ1-1; V gene: TRBV20-1; CDR3 protein: CGANTGGTEAFF; CDR3 DNA: TGCGGTGCTAATACAGGGGGAACTGAAGCTTTCTTT
D gene: NA; CDR3 length: 16; clone size: many; J gene: TRBJ2-4; V gene: TRBV28; CDR3 protein: CASSLQGRLTKNIQYF; CDR3 DNA: TGTGCCAGCAGTTTACAAGGAAGGCTAACCAAAAACATTCAGTACTTC
D gene: NA; CDR3 length: 11; clone size: NA; J gene: TRBJ2-7; V gene: TRBV7-9; CDR3 protein: CASSFVHERYF; CDR3 DNA: TGTGCCAGCAGCTTCGTCCACGAGCGGTACTTC
D gene: NA; CDR3 length: 11; clone size: few; J gene: TRBJ2-1; V gene: TRBV5-1; CDR3 protein: CASIYVYEQFF; CDR3 DNA: TGCGCCAGCATCTATGTCTATGAGCAGTTCTTC
D gene: TRBD2; CDR3 length: 15; clone size: many; J gene: TRBJ2-3; V gene: TRBV14; CDR3 protein: CASSQTSGVARAQYF; CDR3 DNA: TGTGCCAGCAGCCAGACTAGCGGGGTCGCGAGGGCGCAGTATTTT
D gene: NA; CDR3 length: 13; clone size: few; J gene: TRBJ1-1; V gene: TRBV15; CDR3 protein: CATSIRQWTEAFF; CDR3 DNA: TGTGCCACCAGCATTCGTCAGTGGACTGAAGCTTTCTTT
D gene: TRBD2; CDR3 length: 13; clone size: NA; J gene: TRBJ2-1; V gene: TRBV15; CDR3 protein: CATSPLAGGEQFF; CDR3 DNA: TGTGCCACCAGCCCTTTAGCGGGAGGAGAGCAGTTCTTC
D gene: TRBD2; CDR3 length: 15; clone size: many; J gene: TRBJ2-5; V gene: TRBV20-1; CDR3 protein: CSARGLAGLQETQYF; CDR3 DNA: TGCAGTGCCCGGGGACTAGCGGGGCTCCAAGAGACCCAGTACTTC
D gene: NA; CDR3 length: 16; clone size: few; J gene: TRBJ2-2; V gene: TRBV24-1; CDR3 protein: CATSDFGREVTGELFF; CDR3 DNA: TGTGCCACCAGTGATTTCGGCAGGGAGGTGACCGGGGAGCTGTTTTTT
D gene: TRBD1; CDR3 length: 19; clone size: NA; J gene: TRBJ2-3; V gene: TRBV25-1; CDR3 protein: CASSTIHLTTGALTDTQYF; CDR3 DNA: TGTGCCAGCAGTACGATCCACTTGACGACAGGGGCCCTCACAGATACGCAGTATTTT
D gene: TRBD1; CDR3 length: 15; clone size: few; J gene: TRBJ1-3; V gene: TRBV6-1; CDR3 protein: CASSQQGFSGNTIYF; CDR3 DNA: TGTGCCAGCAGCCAACAGGGGTTCTCTGGAAACACCATATATTTT
D gene: TRBD2; CDR3 length: 16; clone size: NA; J gene: TRBJ2-3; V gene: TRBV28; CDR3 protein: CASSSISGSGADTQYF; CDR3 DNA: TGTGCCAGCAGTTCGATTAGCGGGAGTGGGGCAGATACGCAGTATTTT
D gene: NA; CDR3 length: 13; clone size: once; J gene: TRBJ2-5; V gene: TRBV7-9; CDR3 protein: CASSLGRWETQYF; CDR3 DNA: TGTGCCAGCAGCTTGGGACGTTGGGAGACCCAGTACTTC
D gene: NA; CDR3 length: 14; clone size: medium-sized; J gene: TRBJ2-7; V gene: TRBV2; CDR3 protein: CASSDTGDQYEQYF; CDR3 DNA: TGTGCCAGCAGTGATACGGGAGATCAGTACGAGCAGTACTTC
D gene: TRBD1; CDR3 length: 15; clone size: NA; J gene: TRBJ2-7; V gene: TRBV6-1; CDR3 protein: CASTLKGQGAYEQYF; CDR3 DNA: TGTGCCAGCACCTTAAAGGGGCAGGGGGCTTACGAGCAGTACTTC
D gene: TRBD2; CDR3 length: 14; clone size: NA; J gene: TRBJ2-2; V gene: TRBV19; CDR3 protein: CASSWASGDRELFF; CDR3 DNA: TGTGCCAGTAGTTGGGCTAGCGGGGACAGGGAGCTGTTTTTT
D gene: NA; CDR3 length: 15; clone size: many; J gene: TRBJ2-3; V gene: TRBV6-4; CDR3 protein: CASSDSSGGTDTQYF; CDR3 DNA: TGTGCCAGCAGTGACTCCTCAGGGGGGACAGATACGCAGTATTTT
D gene: TRBD2; CDR3 length: 14; clone size: NA; J gene: TRBJ2-3; V gene: TRBV6-1; CDR3 protein: CASKGSGGPDTQYF; CDR3 DNA: TGTGCCAGCAAGGGTTCGGGAGGGCCAGATACGCAGTATTTT
D gene: NA; CDR3 length: 15; clone size: NA; J gene: TRBJ2-2; V gene: TRBV15; CDR3 protein: CATSRDRANTGELFF; CDR3 DNA: TGTGCCACCAGCAGAGACAGGGCGAACACCGGGGAGCTGTTTTTT
D gene: NA; CDR3 length: 14; clone size: NA; J gene: TRBJ2-7; V gene: TRBV7-2; CDR3 protein: CASSLYLQTYEQYF; CDR3 DNA: TGTGCCAGCAGCTTATACTTGCAGACCTACGAGCAGTACTTC
D gene: NA; CDR3 length: 12; clone size: few; J gene: TRBJ2-1; V gene: TRBV6-5; CDR3 protein: CASKNRLNEQFF; CDR3 DNA: TGTGCCAGCAAAAACCGACTTAATGAGCAGTTCTTC
D gene: NA; CDR3 length: 15; clone size: medium-sized; J gene: TRBJ2-7; V gene: TRBV6-1; CDR3 protein: CASSFRGGTTYEQYF; CDR3 DNA: TGTGCCAGCAGTTTCCGCGGCGGGACAACCTACGAGCAGTACTTC
D gene: TRBD2; CDR3 length: 14; clone size: few; J gene: TRBJ2-7; V gene: TRBV2; CDR3 protein: CASRPGLAVYEQYF; CDR3 DNA: TGTGCCAGCAGACCGGGACTAGCGGTCTACGAGCAGTACTTC
D gene: NA; CDR3 length: 12; clone size: few; J gene: TRBJ2-5; V gene: TRBV6-8; CDR3 protein: CARFTELETQYF; CDR3 DNA: TGTGCCAGATTTACAGAGTTAGAGACTCAGTACTTC
D gene: NA; CDR3 length: 17; clone size: NA; J gene: TRBJ2-2; V gene: TRBV12-3/TRBV12-4; CDR3 protein: CASILNPAVVNTGELFF; CDR3 DNA: TGTGCCAGCATTTTAAACCCAGCGGTAGTTAACACCGGTGAGCTGTTTTTT
D gene: NA; CDR3 length: 11; clone size: NA; J gene: TRBJ1-2; V gene: TRBV5-1; CDR3 protein: CASTSGYGYTF; CDR3 DNA: TGCGCCAGCACCAGCGGCTATGGCTACACCTTC
D gene: TRBD2; CDR3 length: 15; clone size: NA; J gene: TRBJ2-4; V gene: TRBV5-5; CDR3 protein: CASSLAGREGNIQYF; CDR3 DNA: TGTGCCAGCAGCTTGGCAGGCAGGGAGGGAAACATTCAGTACTTC
D gene: TRBD2; CDR3 length: 14; clone size: medium-sized; J gene: TRBJ2-7; V gene: TRBV18; CDR3 protein: CASSPVAGIYEQYF; CDR3 DNA: TGTGCCAGCTCACCGGTAGCGGGGATCTACGAGCAGTACTTC
D gene: NA; CDR3 length: 11; clone size: NA; J gene: TRBJ2-7; V gene: TRBV6-1; CDR3 protein: CASRDATQQYF; CDR3 DNA: TGTGCCAGCAGGGACGCCACGCAGCAGTACTTC
D gene: NA; CDR3 length: 17; clone size: few; J gene: TRBJ2-3; V gene: TRBV28; CDR3 protein: CASSPIQGTTPSDTQYF; CDR3 DNA: TGTGCCAGCAGTCCAATTCAGGGAACTACGCCTTCGGATACGCAGTATTTT
D gene: TRBD2; CDR3 length: 14; clone size: few; J gene: TRBJ2-3; V gene: TRBV10-3; CDR3 protein: CATPGGDGPDTQYF; CDR3 DNA: TGCGCCACCCCGGGGGGAGATGGGCCAGATACGCAGTATTTT
D gene: TRBD2; CDR3 length: 16; clone size: many; J gene: TRBJ2-1; V gene: TRBV5-5; CDR3 protein: CASSYRLAGDHNEQFF; CDR3 DNA: TGTGCCAGCAGCTATAGACTAGCGGGAGACCACAATGAGCAGTTCTTC
D gene: NA; CDR3 length: 13; clone size: few; J gene: TRBJ1-1; V gene: TRBV27; CDR3 protein: CASSVYRAPEAFF; CDR3 DNA: TGTGCCAGCAGTGTCTACAGGGCCCCTGAAGCTTTCTTT
D gene: NA; CDR3 length: 12; clone size: few; J gene: TRBJ2-7; V gene: TRBV6-1; CDR3 protein: CASSEMGYEQYF; CDR3 DNA: TGTGCCAGCAGTGAAATGGGGTACGAGCAGTACTTC
D gene: NA; CDR3 length: 14; clone size: medium-sized; J gene: TRBJ1-2; V gene: TRBV2; CDR3 protein: CASSGLGQPYGYTF; CDR3 DNA: TGTGCCAGCAGTGGCCTAGGGCAGCCCTATGGCTACACCTTC
D gene: NA; CDR3 length: 13; clone size: many; J gene: TRBJ1-5; V gene: TRBV2; CDR3 protein: CASSDTINQPQHF; CDR3 DNA: TGTGCCAGCAGTGATACTATAAATCAGCCCCAGCATTTT
D gene: TRBD2; CDR3 length: 18; clone size: NA; J gene: TRBJ2-2; V gene: TRBV6-5; CDR3 protein: CASISSGGFEASTVELFF; CDR3 DNA: TGTGCCAGCATTTCCTCGGGAGGGTTTGAGGCTAGCACCGTGGAGCTGTTTTTT
D gene: NA; CDR3 length: 14; clone size: medium-sized; J gene: TRBJ2-3; V gene: TRBV15; CDR3 protein: CATSPTRRSGTQYF; CDR3 DNA: TGTGCCACCAGCCCAACTCGTAGGTCGGGTACGCAGTATTTT
D gene: TRBD1; CDR3 length: 14; clone size: NA; J gene: TRBJ2-7; V gene: TRBV7-8; CDR3 protein: CASSLLRGQGEQYF; CDR3 DNA: TGTGCCAGCAGCTTGCTACGGGGACAGGGAGAGCAGTACTTC
D gene: TRBD1; CDR3 length: 15; clone size: NA; J gene: TRBJ1-3; V gene: TRBV20-1; CDR3 protein: CSAWTGGSAGNTIYF; CDR3 DNA: TGCAGTGCTTGGACAGGGGGTTCAGCTGGAAACACCATATATTTT
D gene: NA; CDR3 length: 12; clone size: many; J gene: TRBJ2-1; V gene: TRBV7-9; CDR3 protein: CAMSSSYNEQFF; CDR3 DNA: TGTGCCATGTCGAGCTCCTACAATGAGCAGTTCTTC
D gene: NA; CDR3 length: 13; clone size: NA; J gene: TRBJ2-7; V gene: TRBV6-2/TRBV6-3; CDR3 protein: CASSLDSPYEQYF; CDR3 DNA: TGTGCCAGCAGTCTGGACTCTCCCTACGAGCAGTACTTC